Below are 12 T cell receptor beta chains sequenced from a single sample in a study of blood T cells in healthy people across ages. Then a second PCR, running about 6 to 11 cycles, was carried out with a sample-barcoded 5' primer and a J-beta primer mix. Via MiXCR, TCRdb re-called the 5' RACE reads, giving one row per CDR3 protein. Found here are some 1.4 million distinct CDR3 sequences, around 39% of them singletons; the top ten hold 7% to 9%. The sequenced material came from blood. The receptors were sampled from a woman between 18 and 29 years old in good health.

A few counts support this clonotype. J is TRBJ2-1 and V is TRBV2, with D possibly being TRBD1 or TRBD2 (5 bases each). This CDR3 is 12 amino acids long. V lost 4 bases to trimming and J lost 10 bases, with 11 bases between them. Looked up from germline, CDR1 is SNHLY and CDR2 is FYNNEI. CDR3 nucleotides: TGTGCCAGCAGTGGCGAGGGACCAGAGCAGTTCTTC. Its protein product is CASSGEGPEQFF. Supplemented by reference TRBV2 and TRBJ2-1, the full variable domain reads EPEVTQTPSHQVTQMGQEVILRCVPISNHLYFYWYRQILGQKVEFLVSFYNNEISEKSEIFDDQFSVERPDGSNFTLKIRSTKLEDSAMYFCASSGEGPEQFFGPGTRLTVL.

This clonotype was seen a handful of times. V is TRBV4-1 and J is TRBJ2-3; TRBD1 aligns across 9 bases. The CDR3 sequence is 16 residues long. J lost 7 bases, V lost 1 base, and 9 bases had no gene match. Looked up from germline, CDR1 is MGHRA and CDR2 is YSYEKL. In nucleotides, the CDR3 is TGCGCCAGCAGCCAAGTGGGCACAGGGGGCGAAAATACGCAGTATTTT. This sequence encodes CASSQVGTGGENTQYF.

The CDR3 spells CAIIPDHGNTIYF. CDR3 coding DNA: TGTGCCATCATTCCGGACCACGGAAACACCATATATTTT. This chain joins TRBV10-3 and TRBJ1-3; D not resolved. Between the trimmed V and J ends, which lost 7 bases and 4 bases, there was a span of 11 bases. CDR1 and CDR2 from the germline V gene are ENHRY and SYGVKD. CDR3 size: 13 residues.

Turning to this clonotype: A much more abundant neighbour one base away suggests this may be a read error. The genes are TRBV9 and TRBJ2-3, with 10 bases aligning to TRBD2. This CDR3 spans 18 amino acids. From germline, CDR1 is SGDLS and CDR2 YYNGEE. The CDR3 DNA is TGTGCCAGCAGCGTAGCTACTGGTAGCGGGAGGAGCACAGAGACGCAGTATTTT. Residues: CASSVATGSGRSTETQYF.

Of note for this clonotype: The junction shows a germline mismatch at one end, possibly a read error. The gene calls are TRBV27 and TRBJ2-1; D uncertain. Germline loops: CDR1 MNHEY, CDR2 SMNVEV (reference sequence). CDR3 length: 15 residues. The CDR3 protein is CVSRTRSSSYNEQFF. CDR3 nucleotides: TGTGTCAGCAGAACCAGAAGCAGCTCCTACAATGAGCAGTTCTTC.

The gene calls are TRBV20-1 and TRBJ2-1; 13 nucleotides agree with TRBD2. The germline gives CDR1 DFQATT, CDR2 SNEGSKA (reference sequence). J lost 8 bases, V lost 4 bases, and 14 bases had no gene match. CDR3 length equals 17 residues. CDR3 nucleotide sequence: TGCAGTGCTATACGGACTAGCGGGAGCGCTTTTGGGTATGAGCAGTTCTTC. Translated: CSAIRTSGSAFGYEQFF.

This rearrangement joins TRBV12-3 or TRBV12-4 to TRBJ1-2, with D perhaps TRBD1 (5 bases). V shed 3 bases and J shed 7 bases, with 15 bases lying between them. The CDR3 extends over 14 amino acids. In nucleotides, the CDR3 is TGTGCCAGCAGTTTGGCCGGGGGAAAGGGTGGCTACACCTTC. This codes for CASSLAGGKGGYTF.

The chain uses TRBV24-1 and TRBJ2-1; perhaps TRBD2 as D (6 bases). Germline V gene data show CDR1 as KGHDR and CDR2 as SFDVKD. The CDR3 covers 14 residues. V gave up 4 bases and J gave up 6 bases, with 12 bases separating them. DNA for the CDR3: TGTGCCACCAGTGACACACGACTAGTCAATGAGCAGTTCTTC. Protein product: CATSDTRLVNEQFF.

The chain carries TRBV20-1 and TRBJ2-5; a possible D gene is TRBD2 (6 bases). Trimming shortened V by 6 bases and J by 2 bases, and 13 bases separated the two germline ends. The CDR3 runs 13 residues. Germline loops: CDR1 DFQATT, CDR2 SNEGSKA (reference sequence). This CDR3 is CSAYRDFQETQYF. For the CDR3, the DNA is TGCAGTGCCTACCGGGACTTTCAAGAGACCCAGTACTTC.

The CDR3 region has the DNA TGTGCCAGCAGTGAATTTATCGGTCAGCCCCAGCATTTT. This translates into CASSEFIGQPQHF. The V gene is TRBV6-1, the J gene TRBJ1-5; D uncertain. The CDR3 is 13 amino acids. The germline gives CDR1 MNHNS, CDR2 SASEGT. V was shortened by 2 bases and J by 6 bases, with 8 bases between the two germline ends.

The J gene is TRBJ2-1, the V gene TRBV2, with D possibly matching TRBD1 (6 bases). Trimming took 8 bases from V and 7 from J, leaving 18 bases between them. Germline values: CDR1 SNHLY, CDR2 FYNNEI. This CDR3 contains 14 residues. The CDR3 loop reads CASLLGGGLNEQFF. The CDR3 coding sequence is TGTGCCAGCTTGCTTGGGGGCGGCCTAAATGAGCAGTTCTTC.

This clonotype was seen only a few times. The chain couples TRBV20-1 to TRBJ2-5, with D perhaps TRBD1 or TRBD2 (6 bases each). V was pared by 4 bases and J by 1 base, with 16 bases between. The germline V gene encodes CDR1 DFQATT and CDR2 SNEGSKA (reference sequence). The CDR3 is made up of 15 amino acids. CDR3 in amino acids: CSAMRGIGGQETQYF. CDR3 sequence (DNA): TGCAGTGCTATGAGGGGGATCGGGGGCCAAGAGACCCAGTACTTC.